This is a list of T cell receptor beta chains from one sample in a study of Graves' ophthalmopathy and Graves' hyperthyroidism. TCRdb re-analysed the multiplex PCR reads in MiXCR, keeping a single row per CDR3 protein. The table shows 170,000 or so distinct CDR3 sequences, with 39% occurring only once. The material sequenced was peripheral blood. The receptors were gathered from a man under 40 with Graves' ophthalmopathy. Each CDR3 is given with its conserved first and last residue. A D gene is named only where the DNA matches it firmly. Size is stated for part of the rows, as once, few or many counts, or as a class when the clone is expanded.

TRBV7-9	12	many	-	TRBJ2-7	TGTGCCAGCAGCTCGGGATATCACGAGCAGTACTTC	CASSSGYHEQYF
TRBV12-3/TRBV12-4	12	many	-	TRBJ2-7	TGTGCCAGCAGTTTAGGGATCTACGAGCAGTACTTC	CASSLGIYEQYF
TRBV7-3	13	many	-	TRBJ1-1	TGTGCCAGCAGCTTAACACCCCAAACTGAAGCTTTCTTT	CASSLTPQTEAFF
TRBV12-3/TRBV12-4	15	-	-	TRBJ2-5	TGTGCCAGCAGTTTCGAGAGGGGGGACCAAGAGACCCAGTACTTC	CASSFERGDQETQYF
TRBV7-2	14	many	-	TRBJ1-1	TGTGCCAGCAGCTTAAAGGGGCGAGGAACTGAAGCTTTCTTT	CASSLKGRGTEAFF
TRBV6-4	16	few	-	TRBJ1-2	TGTGCCAGCAGTGACCCCGGGGGCAGGAGTACGCGGGGCTACACCTTC	CASSDPGGRSTRGYTF
TRBV6-2/TRBV6-3	10	many	-	TRBJ2-5	TGTGCCAGCAAGAGAGAGACCCAGTACTTC	CASKRETQYF
TRBV28	13	few	TRBD2	TRBJ2-2	TGTGCCACCATCCCTAGCGGGACCGGGGAGCTGTTTTTT	CATIPSGTGELFF
TRBV28	14	once	-	TRBJ2-5	TGTGCCAGCACCCAACTTGACCGCACCGGGACCCAGTACTTC	CASTQLDRTGTQYF
TRBV6-5	14	many	-	TRBJ2-7	TGTGCCAGCAGTCCCACCCACGACTCCTACGAGCAGTACTTC	CASSPTHDSYEQYF
TRBV20-1	15	-	TRBD1	TRBJ1-6	TGCAGTGCTAGGCCCGGGACAGGGGATAATTCACCCCTCCACTTT	CSARPGTGDNSPLHF
TRBV6-2/TRBV6-3	12	-	-	TRBJ2-7	TGTGCCAGCAGCCCCGATCCTTACGAGCAGTACTTC	CASSPDPYEQYF
TRBV7-2	14	-	TRBD2	TRBJ2-7	TGTGCCAGCAGTTTAGCGCGCGGGGGCTACGAGCAGTACTTC	CASSLARGGYEQYF
TRBV12-3/TRBV12-4	15	once	-	TRBJ2-7	TGTGCCAGCAGTACTTGGGCCTCCCCTTCCTACGAGCAGTACTTC	CASSTWASPSYEQYF
TRBV28	16	many	-	TRBJ1-5	TGTGCCAGCACCCCTCCCGCCAAGTTTGGCAATCAGCCCCAGCATTTT	CASTPPAKFGNQPQHF
TRBV6-5	15	many	-	TRBJ1-3	TGTGCCAGCAGTTACTCACAGGGATCCGGAAACACCATATATTTT	CASSYSQGSGNTIYF
TRBV11-3	14	-	-	TRBJ1-1	TGTGCCAGCAGCTCCGTTCGGGTGAACACTGAAGCTTTCTTT	CASSSVRVNTEAFF
TRBV7-2	13	many	-	TRBJ2-2	TGTGCCAGCAGCTTACGGGGGAGCGGGGAGCTGTTTTTT	CASSLRGSGELFF
TRBV9	17	many	-	TRBJ1-2	TGTGCCAGCAGCAAGGAAGGACGCCCGGGCCGTAACTATGGCTACACCTTC	CASSKEGRPGRNYGYTF
TRBV28	16	-	TRBD2	TRBJ2-7	TGTGCCAGCAGTTCTCCCCAGCGGGAGGGAGCCTACGAGCAGTACTTC	CASSSPQREGAYEQYF
TRBV15	15	-	TRBD2	TRBJ2-7	TGTGCCACCAGCCAAGCGCGCAGGGAGGGCTACGAGCAGTACTTC	CATSQARREGYEQYF
TRBV19	16	once	-	TRBJ2-2	TGTGCCAGTAGGCGAGGGATCCCCTCGAGTACCGGGGAGCTGTTTTTT	CASRRGIPSSTGELFF
TRBV20-1	16	many	-	TRBJ1-1	TGCAGTGCTAGAGATCTGGTCTTAGGCGAGAACACTGAAGCTTTCTTT	CSARDLVLGENTEAFF
TRBV12-3/TRBV12-4	19	-	TRBD1	TRBJ2-4	TGTGCCAGCAGTTTCAGGGGGACAAGACCACCGCTAGCCAAAAACATTCAGTACTTC	CASSFRGTRPPLAKNIQYF
TRBV6-1	14	many	-	TRBJ2-2	TGTGCCAGCAGTGAGGAGTTCATAGGCGGGGAGCTGTTTTTT	CASSEEFIGGELFF
TRBV6-1	15	many	-	TRBJ1-2	TGTGCCAGCAGTGAATATGTGGCAGCGCCGGGTGGCTACACCTTC	CASSEYVAAPGGYTF
TRBV15	15	many	-	TRBJ2-5	TGTGCCACCAGCGGGCTTGGGAGGAACCAAGAGACCCAGTACTTC	CATSGLGRNQETQYF
TRBV28	17	-	TRBD2	TRBJ2-2	TGTGCCAGCAGTTTCCCTAGCGGGGGCCTGAACACCGGGGAGCTGTTTTTT	CASSFPSGGLNTGELFF
TRBV20-1	13	many	-	TRBJ2-7	TGCAGTGCGGGGGCCCCGAGCTCCTACGAGCAGTACTTC	CSAGAPSSYEQYF
TRBV29-1	14	many	TRBD1	TRBJ2-5	TGCAGCGTGGCCGGACAGGGGGCGGGCGAGACCCAGTACTTC	CSVAGQGAGETQYF
TRBV6-2/TRBV6-3	13	many	-	TRBJ2-7	TGTGCCAGCAGTTACTCGAGGCCAGCCGAGCAGTACTTC	CASSYSRPAEQYF
TRBV28	14	-	-	TRBJ1-5	TGTGCCAGCAGCGGAGGGTCCGATCATCAGCCCCAGCATTTT	CASSGGSDHQPQHF
TRBV7-2	16	many	-	TRBJ2-5	TGTGCCAGCAGCTCGCGTGGCAGGGGAGACGAAGAGACCCAGTACTTC	CASSSRGRGDEETQYF
TRBV7-2	13	-	TRBD2	TRBJ2-7	TGTGCCAGCAGCCCCCGGGGGGGTTCGGAGCAGTACTTC	CASSPRGGSEQYF
TRBV3-1	16	many	TRBD1	TRBJ2-7	TGTGCCAGCAGCCAAGGAACAGGGGGCGCCTCCTACGAGCAGTACTTC	CASSQGTGGASYEQYF